This T cell receptor beta chain is drawn from a study of neoadjuvant nivolumab and ipilimumab in lung cancer. Study-wide background: Nivolumab 3 mg/kg was given days 1, 15 and 29, plus ipilimumab 1 mg/kg day 1 in combination.

Whole-study findings and limits: Higher pretherapy blood TCR richness went with higher resected-tumor richness.

The CDR3 is made up of 13 amino acids. Per germline, CDR1 SEHNR and CDR2 FQNEAQ (reference sequence). V gave up 1 base and J gave up 8 bases, with 9 bases separating them. TCRdb's table, derived via immunoSEQ multiplex PCR, lists solely in-frame clones and lacks some. The sample consists of 25,000 to 35,000 clones, 65% to 85% of them appearing once. Remarks on this clone: Its target is not known.

The sample consisted of tumor tissue, taken after neoadjuvant nivolumab, alone or with ipilimumab, at or shortly before surgery. The TCR was taken from an adult with non-small cell lung cancer. The V gene is TRBV7-9, the J gene TRBJ2-1; D tentatively reads TRBD1 or TRBD2 (5 bases each). CDR3 nucleotide sequence: TGTGCCAGCAGCTTAGACCGGGACGATGAGCAGTTCTTC. Its translation: CASSLDRDDEQFF.